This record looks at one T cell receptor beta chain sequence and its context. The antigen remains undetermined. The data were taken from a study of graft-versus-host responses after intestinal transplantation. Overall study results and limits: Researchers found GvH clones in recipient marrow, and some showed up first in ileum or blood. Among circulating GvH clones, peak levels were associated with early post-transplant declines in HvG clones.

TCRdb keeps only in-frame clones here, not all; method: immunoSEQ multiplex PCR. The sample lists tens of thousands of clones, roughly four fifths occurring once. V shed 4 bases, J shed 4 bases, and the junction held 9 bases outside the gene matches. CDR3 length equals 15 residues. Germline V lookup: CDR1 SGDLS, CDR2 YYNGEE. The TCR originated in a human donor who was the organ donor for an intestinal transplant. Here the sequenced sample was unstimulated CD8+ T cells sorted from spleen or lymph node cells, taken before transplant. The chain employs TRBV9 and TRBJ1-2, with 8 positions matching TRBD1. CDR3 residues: CASSPRTGSGYGYTF. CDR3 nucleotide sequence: TGTGCCAGCAGCCCCCGGACAGGGTCGGGCTATGGCTACACCTTC.